Presented here are 30 T cell receptor beta chains from one specimen sequenced in a study of vaccination and CD4 T cells after COVID-19 (dated 2022 in TCRdb). Libraries were built with PCR. Sequenced on an Illumina iSeq 100. TCR sequencing of DNA from cultured CD4+ T cells used the Oncomine TCR Beta short-read assay at the Johns Hopkins FTIC core. TCRdb trimmed public reads at Q25 via fastp, called clones via MiXCR and kept in-frame beta chains. For every CDR3 protein sequence, its rows merge into one entry that carries the most common genes and DNA. The sample has 15,000 to 20,000 distinct CDR3 sequences on record, roughly half of them singletons. The ten largest clones take up 4.5% to 5% of the sample. Per the publication, the treatment or condition label means: roughly 10-day PBMC culture with coronavirus spike peptide pools or control peptides (ViraFEST assay). Which antigens these TCRs recognize remains unknown.

Sequencing used CD4+ T cells from blood, cultured in vitro, obtained before SARS-CoV-2 vaccination. The receptors come from a human donor who had recovered from COVID-19.

This sequence joins TRBV11-3 and TRBJ2-7; D is unresolved. Germline CDR1 reads SGHNT; CDR2 reads YENEEA. The CDR3 has 11 amino acids. V shed 0 bases and J shed 6 bases, with 3 bases lying between them. CDR3 amino acids: CASSLDFEQYF. CDR3 sequence (DNA): TGTGCCAGCAGCTTAGATTTCGAGCAGTACTTC.

The chain is built from TRBV19 and TRBJ1-5, with D possibly being TRBD1 (5 bases). From germline, CDR1 is LNHDA and CDR2 SQIVND (reference sequence). This CDR3 spans 15 amino acids. V was pared by 10 bases and J by 2 bases, with 18 bases between. CDR3 bases: TGTGCCACCTCAAGTGACCTGGGGGGCAATCAGCCCCAGCATTTT. Protein sequence: CATSSDLGGNQPQHF.

Regarding this clonotype: Relative to the germline gene, one junction end is altered; a read error may explain this. The CDR3 DNA is TGCAGTGCTGGAGATCAGGGACTCTATGGCTACACCTTC. Translation: CSAGDQGLYGYTF. The chain recombines TRBV20-1 with TRBJ1-2; tentative D call: TRBD1 (5 bases). The CDR3 length is 13 residues. The germline V gene has CDR1 DFQATT and CDR2 SNEGSKA (reference sequence).

This clonotype was observed a few times. CDR3 sequence: CASSLHHERDRGQPQHF. CDR3 DNA sequence: TGTGCCAGTAGTCTACATCATGAGCGGGACAGAGGTCAGCCCCAGCATTTT. This chain links TRBV19 with TRBJ1-5; 7 nucleotides line up with TRBD1. The germline V gene has CDR1 LNHDA and CDR2 SQIVND (reference sequence). The V and J ends lost 5 bases and 6 bases, in that order; junction bases with no gene match: 16. The CDR3 covers 17 residues.

Worth noting for this clonotype: One end of the junction does not line up with germline, which may come from a read error. The chain employs TRBV6-5 and TRBJ1-5; no clear D gene. Germline V gene sequence: CDR1 MNHEY, CDR2 SVGAGI. CDR3 length equals 15 residues. The DNA for the CDR3 is TGTGTCAGCAGTTACTCAAAGGTGGGCAATCAGCCCCAGCATTTT. Translating gives CVSSYSKVGNQPQHF.

This clonotype is a singleton in its sample. The CDR3 spells CATDGKVKGEQYF. The CDR3 DNA reads as TGTGCCACTGACGGAAAGGTTAAGGGCGAGCAGTACTTC. This chain uses TRBV28 with TRBJ2-7; D remains ambiguous. From germline, CDR1 is MDHEN and CDR2 SYDVKM. This CDR3 has 13 residues. V was cut by 10 bases and J by 6 bases, with 19 bases left in between.

The genes are TRBV2 and TRBJ2-1; 8 nucleotides line up with TRBD1. The germline CDR1 and CDR2 sequences are SNHLY and FYNNEI. J gave up 0 bases and V 3 bases, and 1 base lay outside the gene matches. This CDR3 contains 15 residues. CDR3 DNA sequence: TGTGCCAGCAGTGACACAGGGGGCTCCTACAATGAGCAGTTCTTC. It specifies CASSDTGGSYNEQFF. The full variable domain, rest sourced from reference TRBV2 and TRBJ2-1, is EPEVTQTPSHQVTQMGQEVILRCVPISNHLYFYWYRQILGQKVEFLVSFYNNEISEKSEIFDDQFSVERPDGSNFTLKIRSTKLEDSAMYFCASSDTGGSYNEQFFGPGTRLTVL.

This clonotype came up a few times. V gene TRBV7-8 combines with J gene TRBJ1-3; D gene uncertain. Germline values: CDR1 SGHVS, CDR2 FQNEAQ. Deletions cut 0 bases from V and 0 bases from J, with 3 bases between. The CDR3 is made up of 14 amino acids. The DNA for the CDR3 is TGTGCCAGCAGCTTAGCGAGCTCTGGAAACACCATATATTTT. It specifies CASSLASSGNTIYF. Combining the CDR3 with reference TRBV7-8 and TRBJ1-3 gives the whole variable domain GAGVSQSPRYKVAKRGQDVALRCDPISGHVSLFWYQQALGQGPEFLTYFQNEAQLDKSGLPSDRFFAERPEGSVSTLKIQRTQQEDSAVYLCASSLASSGNTIYFGEGSWLTVV.

The chain joins TRBV28 to TRBJ2-2; D not resolved. CDR3 length equals 16 residues. Germline V lookup: CDR1 MDHEN, CDR2 SYDVKM. Trimming took 4 bases from V and 1 from J, leaving 13 bases between them. CDR3 sequence reads: CASSSTGRKNTGELFF. CDR3 sequence (DNA): TGTGCCAGCAGTTCTACTGGACGGAAGAACACCGGGGAGCTGTTTTTT.

The J gene is TRBJ2-7, the V gene TRBV7-2; perhaps D is TRBD1 or TRBD2 (5 bases each). The CDR3 length is 15 residues. Germline CDR1 SGHTA, CDR2 FQGNSA. V shed 1 base and J shed 4 bases, with 14 bases lying between them. The CDR3 here is CASSLDGGVAYEQYF. DNA for the CDR3: TGTGCCAGCAGCTTAGATGGGGGAGTCGCTTACGAGCAGTACTTC.

The rearrangement joins TRBV5-4 to TRBJ1-1, with D tentatively TRBD1 (6 bases). Germline CDR1 SGHNT, CDR2 YYREEE (reference sequence). Trimming removed 5 bases from V and 3 bases from J, with 8 bases in between. This CDR3 comprises 12 residues. The DNA of the CDR3 is TGTGCCAGCAGTCGACAGGACACTGAAGCTTTCTTT. Encoded protein: CASSRQDTEAFF.

This chain joins TRBV2 and TRBJ2-5; 11 bases map to TRBD2. V lost 4 bases, J lost 4 bases, and 5 bases stayed unmatched. Germline CDR1 and CDR2: SNHLY and FYNNEI. There are 15 residues in the CDR3. CDR3 nucleotides: TGTGCCAGCAGTGGACTAGCGGGGTTTGCAGAGACCCAGTACTTC. Translated, it gives CASSGLAGFAETQYF.

This sequence joins TRBV6-1 and TRBJ1-1; 11 bases are shared with TRBD1. This CDR3 contains 13 residues. V was pared by 3 bases and J by 12 bases, with 6 bases of the junction left unmatched. Germline V gives CDR1 MNHNS, CDR2 SASEGT. CDR3 sequence reads: CASSDRDRGTSFF. Here the CDR3 DNA reads TGTGCCAGCAGTGACCGGGACAGGGGGACGTCTTTCTTT.

This clonotype was detected a few times. The CDR3 DNA reads as TGTGCCACCAGCAGAGACGGACGGCGCAACTATGGCTACACCTTC. The encoded protein is CATSRDGRRNYGYTF. The chain uses TRBV15 and TRBJ1-2; D not resolved. The CDR3 runs 15 residues. Per the germline V gene, CDR1 is LNHNV and CDR2 is YYDKDF (reference sequence). With 0 bases removed from V and 2 bases from J, the gap between germline ends came to 10 bases.

The chain is built from TRBV20-1 and TRBJ2-7; 11 bases are shared with TRBD2. This CDR3 has 15 residues. Germline lookup yields CDR1 DFQATT and CDR2 SNEGSKA (reference sequence). V lost 6 bases and J lost 7; bases outside the gene matches: 14. The CDR3 nucleotides are TGCAGTGCCAATTTACGAACTAGCGGGAGTGGTGAGCAGTACTTC. It codes for CSANLRTSGSGEQYF.

The CDR3 sequence is CASSFQNIRGGNEAFF. The CDR3 nucleotides are TGTGCCAGCAGCTTCCAAAACATCCGGGGTGGAAATGAAGCTTTCTTT. This chain links TRBV7-2 with TRBJ1-1; D gene uncertain. V dropped 3 bases and J dropped 7 bases, with 21 bases sitting between them. Germline V CDR1 and CDR2: SGHTA, FQGNSA. CDR3 size: 16 residues.

The chain couples TRBV20-1 to TRBJ2-5; the match to TRBD1 covers 7 bases. V was pared by 7 bases and J by 5 bases, with 10 bases of the junction left unmatched. The germline V gene has CDR1 DFQATT and CDR2 SNEGSKA (reference sequence). The CDR3 covers 13 residues. The CDR3 nucleotides are TGCAGTGTTGAGACAGGGTTATGGGAGACCCAGTACTTC. This encodes CSVETGLWETQYF.

This rearrangement joins TRBV6-1 to TRBJ2-1, with D maybe TRBD2 (6 bases). The V gene lost 6 bases and the J gene lost 8 bases, with 20 bases spanning the gap. The germline gives CDR1 MNHNS, CDR2 SASEGT. The CDR3 has 15 residues. CDR3 in DNA: TGTGCCAGCAGCCCCCGGCGGCTAGCGAGCGATGAGCAGTTCTTC. Translation: CASSPRRLASDEQFF.

This clonotype has just a few counts. This chain joins TRBV11-3 and TRBJ2-3, with TRBD2 matching over 8 bases. Germline CDR1 reads SGHNT; CDR2 reads YENEEA. CDR3 length: 16 amino acids. The V gene end was trimmed by 5 bases and the J gene end by 2 bases; junction bases not matched to a gene: 9. The CDR3, as DNA: TGTGCCAGCAGCGCCGCCGGGACTAGGAACACAGATACGCAGTATTTT. Protein product: CASSAAGTRNTDTQYF.

This chain connects TRBV6-1 to TRBJ2-3, with no clear D. CDR1 MNHNS and CDR2 SASEGT come from the germline V gene. V gave up 6 bases and J gave up 2 bases, with 6 bases separating them. This CDR3 is 12 amino acids long. The chain's CDR3 is CASRGLTDTQYF. The CDR3, as DNA: TGTGCCAGCAGGGGCCTCACAGATACGCAGTATTTT.

In this sample, this clonotype turned up a few times. This chain uses TRBV11-3 with TRBJ2-5; tentatively, D is TRBD1 or TRBD2 (5 bases each). The ends were cut back, 5 bases at V and 4 bases at J, with 23 bases in the middle. The CDR3 has 17 amino acids. Per the germline V gene, CDR1 is SGHNT and CDR2 is YENEEA. The CDR3 is CASSTGSRGGVGETQYF. In DNA, the CDR3 is TGTGCCAGCAGCACTGGGTCTCGGGGCGGTGTCGGAGAGACCCAGTACTTC. Full variable domain (rest looked up from reference TRBV11-3 and TRBJ2-5): EAGVVQSPRYKIIEKKQPVAFWCNPISGHNTLYWYLQNLGQGPELLIRYENEEAVDDSQLPKDRFSAERLKGVDSTLKIQPAELGDSAVYLCASSTGSRGGVGETQYFGPGTRLLVL.

V is TRBV7-6 and J is TRBJ2-6; perhaps TRBD1 as D (5 bases). The CDR3 spans 17 residues. Germline CDR1 reads SGHVS; CDR2 reads FNYEAQ. Deletions cut 4 bases from V and 0 bases from J, with 13 bases between. The CDR3 coding sequence is TGTGCCAGCAGCTCATGGGGCCTAAGCTCTGGGGCCAACGTCCTGACTTTC. It is translated as CASSSWGLSSGANVLTF.

The chain combines TRBV5-4 with TRBJ2-1; 13 bases map to TRBD2. The germline V gene encodes CDR1 SGHNT and CDR2 YYREEE (reference sequence). The CDR3 runs 14 residues. V shed 8 bases, J shed 8 bases, and the junction held 7 bases outside the gene matches. The CDR3 DNA is TGTGCCAGATCACTAGCGGGAGGGGTGGATGAGCAGTTCTTC. Translation gives CARSLAGGVDEQFF.

The V gene is TRBV6-1, the J gene TRBJ1-2; D is unclear. V was trimmed by 0 bases and J by 4 bases, leaving 6 bases between them. The CDR3 has 13 amino acids. Germline V gene data show CDR1 as MNHNS and CDR2 as SASEGT. CDR3 sequence reads: CASSEAGSYGYTF. In DNA form, the CDR3 reads TGTGCCAGCAGTGAAGCAGGGAGCTATGGCTACACCTTC.

J is TRBJ2-7 and V is TRBV6-4, with D possibly matching TRBD1 (5 bases). The V end was cut by 5 bases, the J end by 5 bases, with 13 bases between. Per the germline V gene, CDR1 is MRHNA and CDR2 is SNTAGT. The CDR3 runs to 13 residues. CDR3 region: CASSTFQGHEQYF. CDR3 nucleotide sequence: TGTGCCAGCAGTACGTTTCAGGGTCACGAGCAGTACTTC.

The chain links TRBV19 to TRBJ2-5; 7 bases agree with TRBD1. Losses at the gene ends were 6 bases for V and 3 bases for J; bases not matched to a gene: 4. CDR3 size: 13 residues. Germline CDR1 is LNHDA and CDR2 is SQIVND (reference sequence). CDR3 region: CASRSTGEETQYF. CDR3 DNA: TGTGCCAGTAGGAGCACAGGGGAAGAGACCCAGTACTTC.

This clonotype was observed a handful of times. V and J are TRBV20-1 and TRBJ1-2, with D possibly being TRBD1 (6 bases). From germline, CDR1 is DFQATT and CDR2 SNEGSKA (reference sequence). V was pared by 3 bases and J by 3 bases, with 11 bases between. The CDR3 runs to 13 residues. The CDR3, as DNA: TGCAGTGCTAGCCCTCGGACAGACTATGGCTACACCTTC. It codes for CSASPRTDYGYTF.

A few counts support this clonotype. This chain connects TRBV20-1 to TRBJ2-5; a weak D match, TRBD1 (6 bases). This CDR3 is built from 15 residues. Trimming shortened V by 1 base and J by 0 bases, and 12 bases separated the two germline ends. Germline V CDR1 and CDR2: DFQATT, SNEGSKA (reference sequence). DNA for the CDR3: TGCAGTGCTAGAGGTGTCAGGGGTAACCAAGAGACCCAGTACTTC. Protein product: CSARGVRGNQETQYF.

This clonotype was seen once. The rearrangement links TRBV7-2 to TRBJ1-3, with D maybe TRBD1 (6 bases). CDR1 SGHTA and CDR2 FQGNSA come from the germline V gene. The CDR3 extends over 17 amino acids. Trimming left V 4 bases short and J 0 bases short, with 16 bases between. In nucleotides, the CDR3 is TGTGCCAGCAGCTCCGCTGGACAGCCCCGCTCTGGAAACACCATATATTTT. Its protein is CASSSAGQPRSGNTIYF.

The chain uses TRBV20-1 and TRBJ2-3; the D is unclear. Trimming removed 6 bases at V and 0 bases at J, with 7 bases between. Germline CDR1 and CDR2: DFQATT and SNEGSKA (reference sequence). The CDR3 totals 12 residues. As DNA, the CDR3 is TGCAGTGCCCCCGGGAGCACAGATACGCAGTATTTT. It codes for CSAPGSTDTQYF.